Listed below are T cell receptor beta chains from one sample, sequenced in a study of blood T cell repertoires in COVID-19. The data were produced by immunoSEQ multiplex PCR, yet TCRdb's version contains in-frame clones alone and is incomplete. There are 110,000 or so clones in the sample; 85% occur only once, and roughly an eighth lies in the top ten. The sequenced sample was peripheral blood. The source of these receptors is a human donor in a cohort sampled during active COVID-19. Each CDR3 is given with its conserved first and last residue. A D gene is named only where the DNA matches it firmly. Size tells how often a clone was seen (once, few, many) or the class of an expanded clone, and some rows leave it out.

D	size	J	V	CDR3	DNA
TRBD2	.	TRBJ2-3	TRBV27	CASSTLAGGTTDTQYF	TGTGCCAGCAGTACACTAGCGGGGGGGACCACAGATACGCAGTATTTT
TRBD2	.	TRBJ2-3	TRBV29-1	CSARGLAGGGNTQYF	TGCAGCGCCCGAGGGCTAGCGGGGGGTGGAAATACGCAGTATTTT
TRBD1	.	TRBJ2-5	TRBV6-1	CASSEALTGVETQYF	TGTGCCAGCAGTGAAGCTTTGACAGGGGTAGAGACCCAGTACTTC
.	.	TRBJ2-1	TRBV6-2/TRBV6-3	CASSSVRENEQFF	TGTGCCAGCAGTTCGGTCCGGGAAAATGAGCAGTTCTTC
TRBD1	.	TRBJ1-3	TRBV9	CASSLTGATIYF	TGTGCCAGCAGTCTTACAGGGGCCACCATATATTTT
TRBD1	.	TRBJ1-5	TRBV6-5	CASRLTQGATQPQHF	TGTGCCAGCAGATTGACGCAGGGGGCGACCCAGCCCCAGCATTTT
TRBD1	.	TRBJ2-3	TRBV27	CASSLTGQATDTQYF	TGTGCCAGCAGTTTAACGGGACAGGCCACAGATACGCAGTATTTT
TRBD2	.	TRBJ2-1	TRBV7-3	CASSPEARGGIDEQFF	TGTGCCAGCAGCCCAGAGGCGCGGGGGGGCATCGATGAGCAGTTCTTC
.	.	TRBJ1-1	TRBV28	CAIRVANTEAFF	TGTGCCATCCGGGTTGCGAACACTGAAGCTTTCTTT
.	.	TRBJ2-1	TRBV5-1	CASGLSNEQFF	TGCGCCAGCGGACTCAGTAATGAGCAGTTCTTC
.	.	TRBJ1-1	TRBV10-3	CAISERDINTEAFF	TGTGCCATCAGTGAGCGAGATATTAACACTGAAGCTTTCTTT
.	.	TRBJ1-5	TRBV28	CASSNSNQPQHF	TGTGCCAGCAGCAATAGCAATCAGCCCCAGCATTTT
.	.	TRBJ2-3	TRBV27	CASSLEGGDTQYF	TGTGCCAGCAGTTTAGAGGGAGGAGATACGCAGTATTTT
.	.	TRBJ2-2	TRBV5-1	CASSLEQNTGELFF	TGCGCCAGCAGCTTGGAACAGAACACCGGGGAGCTGTTTTTT
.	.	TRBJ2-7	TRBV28	CASRGPFVAYEQYF	TGTGCCAGCAGGGGGCCCTTCGTGGCCTACGAGCAGTACTTC
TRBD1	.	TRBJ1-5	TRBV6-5	CAITGQGNQPQHF	TGTGCCATCACGGGACAGGGCAATCAGCCCCAGCATTTT
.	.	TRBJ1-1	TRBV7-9	CASSIQGVNTEAFF	TGTGCCAGCAGCATACAGGGTGTGAACACTGAAGCTTTCTTT
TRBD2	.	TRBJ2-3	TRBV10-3	CAIRPTTPVAGGRDTQYF	TGTGCCATCAGGCCAACTACCCCAGTGGCGGGGGGACGGGATACGCAGTATTTT
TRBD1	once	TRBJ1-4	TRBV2	CASSGGTGPNEKLFF	TGTGCCAGCAGTGGGGGGACAGGGCCTAATGAAAAACTGTTTTTT
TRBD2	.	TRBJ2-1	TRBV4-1	CASSPLAREKNEQFF	TGCGCCAGCAGCCCCCTGGCGCGGGAGAAAAATGAGCAGTTCTTC
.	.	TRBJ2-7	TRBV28	CASEVPPYEQYF	TGTGCCAGCGAGGTTCCTCCCTACGAGCAGTACTTC
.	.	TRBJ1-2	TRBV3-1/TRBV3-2	CASSQDYERWGYTF	TGTGCCAGCAGCCAAGATTACGAGAGATGGGGCTACACCTTC
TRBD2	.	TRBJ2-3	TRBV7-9	CASSLAGGRNTQYF	TGTGCCAGCAGCCTAGCGGGGGGGCGAAATACGCAGTATTTT
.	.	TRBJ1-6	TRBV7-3	CASSSTENSPLHF	TGTGCCAGCAGCTCGACAGAAAATTCACCCCTCCACTTT
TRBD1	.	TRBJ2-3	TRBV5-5	CASSLEGFRQGDTQYF	TGTGCCAGCAGCTTGGAGGGTTTTCGACAGGGGGATACGCAGTATTTT
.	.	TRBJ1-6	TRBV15	CATGGSSYNSPLHF	TGTGCCACCGGGGGCAGCTCCTATAATTCACCCCTCCACTTT
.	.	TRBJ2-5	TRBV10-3	CAIRAGNRREEETQYF	TGTGCCATCAGAGCAGGCAACCGCCGAGAAGAAGAGACCCAGTACTTC
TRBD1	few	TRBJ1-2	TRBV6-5	CASRARGQGYGYTF	TGTGCCAGCAGAGCGCGGGGACAGGGCTATGGCTACACCTTC
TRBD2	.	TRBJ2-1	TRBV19	CASGPSGGSSWKFF	TGTGCCAGTGGACCGAGCGGGGGTTCTTCCTGGAAGTTCTTC
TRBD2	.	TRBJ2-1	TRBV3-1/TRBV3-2	CASRQIGTNNEQFF	TGTGCCAGCAGACAGATTGGGACTAACAATGAGCAGTTCTTC
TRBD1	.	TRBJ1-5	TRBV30	CAWSSDRVDQPQHF	TGTGCCTGGAGTTCGGACAGGGTCGATCAGCCCCAGCATTTT
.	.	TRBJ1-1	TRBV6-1	CASSERPGYPEAFF	TGTGCCAGCAGTGAAAGGCCAGGGTACCCTGAAGCTTTCTTT
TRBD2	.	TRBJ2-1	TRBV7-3	CASSFTGGEYNEQFF	TGTGCCAGCAGCTTTACCGGGGGGGAATACAATGAGCAGTTCTTC
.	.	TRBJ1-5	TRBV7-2	CASSLGRGEGQPQHF	TGTGCCAGCAGCTTGGGCCGGGGAGAGGGTCAGCCCCAGCATTTT
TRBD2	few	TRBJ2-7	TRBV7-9	CASSSPQRDYEQYF	TGTGCCAGCAGCTCACCACAGCGGGACTACGAGCAGTACTTC
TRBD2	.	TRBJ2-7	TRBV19	CASSIAPTSGGPISYEQYF	TGTGCCAGTAGTATAGCTCCGACTAGCGGGGGGCCGATCTCCTACGAGCAGTACTTC
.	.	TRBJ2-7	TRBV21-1	CASSKLQGSLQYF	TGTGCCAGCAGCAAACTGCAGGGTAGCTTGCAGTACTTC
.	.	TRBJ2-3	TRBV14	CASSNRLDGNTDTQYF	TGTGCCAGCAGCAATCGACTAGATGGGAACACAGATACGCAGTATTTT
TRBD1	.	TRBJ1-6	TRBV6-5	CASSSGQGEYSPLHF	TGTGCCAGCAGCTCTGGACAGGGGGAATATTCACCCCTCCACTTT
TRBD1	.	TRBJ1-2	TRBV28	CASIDRGMRGYTF	TGTGCCAGCATTGACAGGGGCATGCGGGGCTACACCTTC